The rows below give T cell receptor beta chains drawn from one sample of a study of PD-L1 blockade in urothelial cancer. The method was immunoSEQ multiplex PCR; TCRdb's version includes in-frame clones alone and lacks a portion of them. Among around 63,000 clones, approximately 80% were seen once, and the ten largest hold 1.5% to 2%. Sequenced material: PBMCs, taken around atezolizumab (anti-PD-L1) treatment. All receptors come from a man in his sixties or seventies with urothelial cancer. Both conserved end residues are part of each CDR3. The D gene is left open where the match is weak. Where a row states a size, it is once, few, many or the class of an expanded clone; other rows omit it.

j_call clone_size v_call d_call cdr3_nt cdr3_aa
TRBJ2-7 - TRBV4-1 - TGCGCCAGCAGCCAATCAGGGGCCTACGAGCAGTACTTC CASSQSGAYEQYF
TRBJ2-7 - TRBV28 - TGTGCCAGCAGCTCTATCGACAGAACCTACGAGCAGTACTTC CASSSIDRTYEQYF
TRBJ2-2 - TRBV29-1 TRBD2 TGCAGCGCCCGGACTAGCGGGAGACAGGACACCGGGGAGCTGTTTTTT CSARTSGRQDTGELFF
TRBJ2-1 - TRBV28 - TGTGCCAGCAGCGGGAGTAAGGATAAGAGGAATGAGCAGTTCTTC CASSGSKDKRNEQFF
TRBJ1-1 - TRBV5-1 TRBD1 TGCGCCAGCAGCCTGGGGACAGGGGGAACACTGACTGAAGCTTTCTTT CASSLGTGGTLTEAFF
TRBJ2-1 - TRBV6-5 TRBD1 TGTGCCAGCAGTAACGACAGGGGGGCAAATGAGCAGTTCTTC CASSNDRGANEQFF
TRBJ2-1 - TRBV4-3 - TGCGCCAGCAGCCAAGAGAACAGACTAACCGGATCCTACAATGAGCAGTTCTTC CASSQENRLTGSYNEQFF
TRBJ2-3 - TRBV10-3 - TGTGCCATAAAACGGGGGTCCTCCGCAGATACGCAGTATTTT CAIKRGSSADTQYF
TRBJ2-1 - TRBV9 TRBD1 TGTGCCAGCGGACAGACAGGGGGCGCGTTTGAGCAGTTCTTC CASGQTGGAFEQFF
TRBJ1-1 - TRBV5-5 - TGTGCCAGCAGCCCTGCGGGGTATGAGGCCAACACTGAAGCTTTCTTT CASSPAGYEANTEAFF
TRBJ2-3 once TRBV7-2 - TGTGCCAGCAGCTCCTTAGCAGCTACGCAGTATTTT CASSSLAATQYF
TRBJ2-2 - TRBV7-3 - TGTGCCAGCAGCTTAAAATCACCATGGGCCCGCATGAACACCGGGGAGCTGTTTTTT CASSLKSPWARMNTGELFF
TRBJ1-2 - TRBV19 TRBD1 TGTGCCAGTAGTACCCGTTTCGACAGGGTCAATGGCTACACCTTC CASSTRFDRVNGYTF
TRBJ2-1 - TRBV15 - TGTGCCACCAGACCATCGCGCTCCTACAATGAGCAGTTCTTC CATRPSRSYNEQFF
TRBJ2-5 - TRBV27 - TGTGCCAGCAGTTTATCCCCCGGGTTGCTTCCTGAGACCCAGTACTTC CASSLSPGLLPETQYF
TRBJ2-7 - TRBV6-5 - TGTGCCAGCAGTTACTCAGGACTTCACTACGAGCAGTACTTC CASSYSGLHYEQYF
TRBJ1-2 - TRBV7-9 - TGTGCCAGCAGGGCCCCGGAGGGGTATGGCTACACCTTC CASRAPEGYGYTF
TRBJ1-1 - TRBV28 TRBD1 TGTGCCAGCAGTTTCGGACAGGGTTCAACTGAAGCTTTCTTT CASSFGQGSTEAFF
TRBJ2-2 - TRBV27 TRBD2 TGTGCCAGCAGCCCACTAGCGGGAGGTTACACCGGGGAGCTGTTTTTT CASSPLAGGYTGELFF
TRBJ1-4 - TRBV27 - TGTGCCAGCAGTCGTTGGACAGCGGCTAATGAAAAACTGTTTTTT CASSRWTAANEKLFF
TRBJ1-2 - TRBV27 TRBD1 TGTGCCAGCAGTCCGACAGGGGTCTATGGCTACACCTTC CASSPTGVYGYTF
TRBJ2-3 - TRBV19 - TGTGCCAGTAGTACACCCGCCTACCGGACACCTTCTGACACAGATACGCAGTATTTT CASSTPAYRTPSDTDTQYF
TRBJ1-5 - TRBV7-3 TRBD1 TGTGCCAGCAGCGGGGGACAGGGGAGCAATCAGCCCCAGCATTTT CASSGGQGSNQPQHF
TRBJ2-7 - TRBV7-2 TRBD2 TGTGCCAGCACTCGAGGCCTAGCGGCCTACGAGCAGTACTTC CASTRGLAAYEQYF
TRBJ2-5 - TRBV5-1 - TGCGCCAGCAGCTACGAATCAAGTGCCGGGAAGACCCAGTACTTC CASSYESSAGKTQYF
TRBJ2-7 - TRBV28 - TGTGCCAGCAGCCCCGAGAGATGGGGAGTAATGAACGAGCAGTACTTC CASSPERWGVMNEQYF
TRBJ1-5 - TRBV11-2 - TGTGCCAGCAGCCTGACAGGAATATGGAGCAATCAGCCCCAGCATTTT CASSLTGIWSNQPQHF
TRBJ2-1 - TRBV13 TRBD2 TGTGCCAGCAGACAACAGCGGGAGAGTTATAATGAGCAGTTCTTC CASRQQRESYNEQFF
TRBJ2-7 few TRBV6-4 TRBD2 TGTGCCAGCAGTGACTTGGGACTACGATACTACGAGCAGTACTTC CASSDLGLRYYEQYF
TRBJ2-2 - TRBV2 - TGTGCCAGCATTGGAGCGCGTTCCACCGGGGAGCTGTTTTTT CASIGARSTGELFF
TRBJ2-2 - TRBV28 - TGTGCCAGCAGTTCGGGGAGGAGGGACACCGGGGAGCTGTTTTTT CASSSGRRDTGELFF
TRBJ2-7 - TRBV4-2 TRBD1 TGTGCCAGCAGCCAAGATCCAGGGGGCTACGAGCAGTACTTC CASSQDPGGYEQYF
TRBJ1-5 - TRBV10-3 - TGTGCCATCAGTGACCATGAGGGACAGCCCCAGCATTTT CAISDHEGQPQHF
TRBJ2-7 - TRBV27 TRBD1 TGTGCCAGCAGTTTACTAAGGGGACAGGGGATCTACGAGCAGTACTTC CASSLLRGQGIYEQYF
TRBJ2-2 - TRBV5-4 TRBD2 TGTGCCAGCAGCCCGGAACTAGCGGTGAACACCGGGGAGCTGTTTTTT CASSPELAVNTGELFF
TRBJ1-5 - TRBV6-6 - TGTGCCAGCAGTTACTCGGAGGGGCCCCAGCATTTT CASSYSEGPQHF
TRBJ1-1 - TRBV14 - TGTGCCAGCAGCCCCAACAGTTATCTAGCGAACACTGAAGCTTTCTTT CASSPNSYLANTEAFF
TRBJ2-5 - TRBV7-9 - TGTGCCAGCAGCTTATTGTTTAGTGGAGAACTAGGGACCCAGTACTTC CASSLLFSGELGTQYF
TRBJ2-1 few TRBV6-4 - TGTGCCAGCAGTGACGGGAGGAACTCCTACAATGAGCAGTTCTTC CASSDGRNSYNEQFF
TRBJ2-5 - TRBV25-1 - TGTGCCAGCAGTGAAAGTCTGACTAGCCAAGAGACCCAGTACTTC CASSESLTSQETQYF